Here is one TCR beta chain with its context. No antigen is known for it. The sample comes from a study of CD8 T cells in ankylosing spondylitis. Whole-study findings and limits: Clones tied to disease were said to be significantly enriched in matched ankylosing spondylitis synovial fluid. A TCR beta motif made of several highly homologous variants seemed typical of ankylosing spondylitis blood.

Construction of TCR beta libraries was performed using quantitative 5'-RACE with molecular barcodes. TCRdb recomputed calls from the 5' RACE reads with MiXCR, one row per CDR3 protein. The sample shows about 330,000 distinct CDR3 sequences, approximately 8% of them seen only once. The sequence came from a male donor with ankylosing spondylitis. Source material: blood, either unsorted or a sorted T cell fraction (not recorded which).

The CDR3, as DNA: TGTGCCACCTATGCCCTCTATGGCTACACCTTC. Encoded protein: CATYALYGYTF. V is TRBV28 and J is TRBJ1-2, with no clear D. Trimming shortened V by 10 bases and J by 4 bases, and 10 bases separated the two germline ends. CDR1 is MDHEN and CDR2 is SYDVKM in the germline V gene. The CDR3 contains 11 residues.